This T cell receptor (beta chain) derives from a study of blood T cell repertoires in COVID-19. Across the study: PBMCs, B-cell-depleted T cells, or T cells were the source of the cDNA or gDNA that made up the material.

Original handling: Estimation of nucleated cell counts was performed using reference gene primer amplification. Assay used: immunoSEQ multiplex PCR; TCRdb lists only in-frame clones, some missing. The V and J calls and clone size are taken from that table; D and trimming were inferred from the DNA. The sample carries about 280,000 clones, about 86% recorded once. Seattle patient enrollment occurred during active infection, with longitudinal follow-up thereafter. This clone was seen a handful of times. The CDR3 runs to 15 residues. Germline V gives CDR1 SNHLY, CDR2 FYNNEI. Trimming took 6 bases from V and 5 from J, leaving 19 bases between them.

The V call is TRBV2, the J call TRBJ1-2; perhaps TRBD1 as D (6 bases). This TCR was recovered from a woman in her 70s with COVID-19, enrolled during active disease. Sequences were obtained from peripheral blood. The chain's CDR3 is CASSAPTGNGYGYTF. CDR3 nucleotide sequence: TGTGCCAGCAGCGCCCCCACAGGGAACGGATATGGCTACACCTTC.